This T cell receptor (beta chain) was profiled in a study of T cell responses to AZD1222 COVID-19 vaccine. Overall study: It was second doses at about 4 or about 12 weeks that were pooled.

The CDR3 totals 14 residues. The V and J ends lost 4 bases and 3 bases respectively, with 12 bases between them. Germline V gene sequence: CDR1 MNHEY, CDR2 SMNVEV (reference sequence). TCRdb's copy holds only in-frame clones and misses some; the assay was immunoSEQ multiplex PCR. This sample has about 130,000 clones, with about 87% found just once. A few counts support this clone. This TCR came from an adult in good health. V usage is TRBV27 and J usage is TRBJ1-2, with D maybe TRBD1 (6 bases). Material: peripheral blood, obtained on day 0 of AZD1222 vaccination. CDR3 region: CASSSGQKHYGYTF. The CDR3 nucleotides read TGTGCCAGCAGTTCCGGACAGAAACACTATGGCTACACCTTC.